The source of this T cell receptor (beta chain) is a study of T cell responses to AZD1222 COVID-19 vaccine. V was pared by 5 bases and J by 3 bases, with 8 bases of the junction left unmatched. The CDR3 sequence is 15 residues long. Germline-derived CDR1 and CDR2 are SGHTA and FQGNSA. TCRdb keeps only in-frame clones here, not all; method: immunoSEQ multiplex PCR. Of 150,000 to 200,000 clones detected, 85% to 95% appear once; the ten largest clones hold roughly 0.99%. About this clone: Its antigen is still unknown.

Overall study results and limits: The peak T cell response came first, and repertoires were sampled only after it. Across spike, vaccine-associated CD4 TCRs were found, dominant at 160-218 and 743-854. Baseline seropositivity occurred in only a handful of AZD1222 recipients.

Sequences were derived from peripheral blood, sampled 28 days after the second AZD1222 dose. The sequence was collected from an adult who received the AZD1222 COVID-19 vaccine. The rearrangement joins TRBV7-2 to TRBJ1-2, with 8 bases aligning to TRBD1. This CDR3 is CASSPRQGRDYGYTF. The DNA for the CDR3 is TGTGCCAGCAGCCCCCGACAGGGGAGGGACTATGGCTACACCTTC.